This entry features one TCR beta chain sequence. Its antigen is unknown. The data belong to a study of shared clonotypes between healthy human individuals. Study-wide findings and caveats: Memory subsets generally showed smaller estimated richness than naive subsets did. Blood was the sole source, and tissue repertoires probably differ.

A 200 ng quantity of DNA, 30,000 to 35,000 T cell genomes, went into the sorted-subset replicate PCRs. Using immunoSEQ multiplex PCR, the repertoire was profiled, and TCRdb retains in-frame clones only, with some absent. The sample carries around 600,000 clones, approximately 95% recorded once. Terminally differentiated effector memory CD45RA+ cells were left out of the naive CD8 fraction, which was CD45RO-negative and positively selected for CCR7. Those who donated were healthy HIV-negative adults, with no recent acute infections or vaccinations reported. The CDR3 loop spans 15 amino acids. Germline V gives CDR1 SGHDT, CDR2 YYEEEE.

The chain carries TRBV5-6 and TRBJ2-5; a possible D gene is TRBD1 (6 bases). The DNA end lines up better with TRBJ2-7; the J call may be wrong. The source of this sequence is a woman in her twenties or thirties in good health. Sequences were obtained from naive CD8+ T cells sorted from blood. In DNA, the CDR3 is TGTGCCAGCAGCTGGGGGCCAGGTCCGGGGAACGAGCAGTACTTC. It translates to CASSWGPGPGNEQYF.